Below, one T cell receptor beta chain is given with its context. Its target is unknown. This entry comes from a study of cytomegalovirus exposure and HLA in healthy donors. General observations from the study: Previous analysis showed most TCR beta V segments were productive about 87% or about 30% of the time. Many donors shared some public TCRs, even though most TCR sequences were rare.

The donors were healthy bone marrow donors. Donors were ostensibly healthy at sampling, although undocumented immune exposures were probable. This PCR relied on a set of 60 Vbeta primers and 13 Jbeta primers. The table came from immunoSEQ multiplex PCR; TCRdb's copy has only in-frame clones and leaves some out. The table has about 140,000 clones, roughly 80% seen once. V was clipped by 6 bases and J by 3 bases; unmatched bases: 11. The CDR3 loop spans 17 amino acids. Germline V gene data show CDR1 as MNHEY and CDR2 as SMNVEV (reference sequence). The V gene is TRBV27, the J gene TRBJ2-7; TRBD2 matches 13 bases. The material sequenced was PBMCs. The clonotype was recovered from a female donor in good health and CMV-seronegative. The CDR3 protein is CASRTGLAGDLRYEQYF. CDR3 in DNA: TGTGCCAGCAGGACCGGACTAGCGGGAGACCTACGCTACGAGCAGTACTTC.